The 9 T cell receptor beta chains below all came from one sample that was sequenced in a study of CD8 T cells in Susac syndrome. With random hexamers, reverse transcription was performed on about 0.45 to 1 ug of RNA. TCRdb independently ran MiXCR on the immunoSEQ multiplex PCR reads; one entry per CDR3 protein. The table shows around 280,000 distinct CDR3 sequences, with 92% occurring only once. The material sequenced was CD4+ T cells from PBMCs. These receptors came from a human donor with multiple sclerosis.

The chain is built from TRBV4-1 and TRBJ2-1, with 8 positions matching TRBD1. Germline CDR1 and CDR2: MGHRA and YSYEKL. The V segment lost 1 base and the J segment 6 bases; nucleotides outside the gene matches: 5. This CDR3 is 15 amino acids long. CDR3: CASSQGTGYRNEQFF. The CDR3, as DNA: TGCGCCAGCAGCCAAGGGACAGGGTATCGCAATGAGCAGTTCTTC.

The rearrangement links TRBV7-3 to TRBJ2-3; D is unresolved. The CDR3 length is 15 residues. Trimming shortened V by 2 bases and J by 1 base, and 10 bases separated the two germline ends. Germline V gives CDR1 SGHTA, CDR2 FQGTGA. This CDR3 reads CASSLALSGTDTQYF. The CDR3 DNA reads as TGTGCCAGCAGCTTAGCTCTTTCGGGCACAGATACGCAGTATTTT.

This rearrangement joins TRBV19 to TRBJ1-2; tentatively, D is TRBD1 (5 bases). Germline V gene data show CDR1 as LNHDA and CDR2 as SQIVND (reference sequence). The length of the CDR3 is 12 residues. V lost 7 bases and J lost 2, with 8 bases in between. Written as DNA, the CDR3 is TGTGCCAGTACGGGGGAAAACTATGGCTACACCTTC. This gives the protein CASTGENYGYTF. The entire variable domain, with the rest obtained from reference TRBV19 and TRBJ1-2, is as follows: DGGITQSPKYLFRKEGQNVTLSCEQNLNHDAMYWYRQDPGQGLRLIYYSQIVNDFQKGDIAEGYSVSREKKESFPLTVTSAQKNPTAFYLCASTGENYGYTFGSGTRLTVV.

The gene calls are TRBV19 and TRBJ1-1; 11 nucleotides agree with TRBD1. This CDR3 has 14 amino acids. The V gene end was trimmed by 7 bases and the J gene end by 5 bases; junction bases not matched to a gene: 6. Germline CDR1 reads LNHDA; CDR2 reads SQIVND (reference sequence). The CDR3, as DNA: TGTGCCAGTACCAGGGACAGGGGGGAAACTGAAGCTTTCTTT. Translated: CASTRDRGETEAFF.

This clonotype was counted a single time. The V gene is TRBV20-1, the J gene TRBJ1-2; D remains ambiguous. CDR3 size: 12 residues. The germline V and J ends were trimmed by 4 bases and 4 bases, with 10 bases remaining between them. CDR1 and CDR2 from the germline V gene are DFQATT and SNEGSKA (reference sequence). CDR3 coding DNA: TGCAGTGCTACGGGCCTCGTCTATGGCTACACCTTC. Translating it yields CSATGLVYGYTF.

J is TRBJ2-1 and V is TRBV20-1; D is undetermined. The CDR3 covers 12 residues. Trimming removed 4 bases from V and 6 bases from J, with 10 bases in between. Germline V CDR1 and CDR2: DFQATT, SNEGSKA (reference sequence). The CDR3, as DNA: TGCAGTGCTAAAATACGTCCCAATGAGCAGTTCTTC. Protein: CSAKIRPNEQFF.

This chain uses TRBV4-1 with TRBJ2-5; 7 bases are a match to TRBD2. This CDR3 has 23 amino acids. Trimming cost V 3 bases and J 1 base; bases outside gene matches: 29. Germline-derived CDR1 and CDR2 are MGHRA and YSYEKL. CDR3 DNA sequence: TGCGCCAGCAGCCACGGTTGGGGCAGGCCTAACCGACCGGGAGGCCGAATCCAAGAGACCCAGTACTTC. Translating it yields CASSHGWGRPNRPGGRIQETQYF.

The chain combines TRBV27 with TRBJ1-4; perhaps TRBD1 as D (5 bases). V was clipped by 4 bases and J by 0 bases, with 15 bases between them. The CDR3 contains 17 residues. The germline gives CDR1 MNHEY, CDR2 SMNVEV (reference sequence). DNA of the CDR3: TGTGCCAGCAGTTCCCGAATGAGGGGAGCAACTAATGAAAAACTGTTTTTT. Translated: CASSSRMRGATNEKLFF.

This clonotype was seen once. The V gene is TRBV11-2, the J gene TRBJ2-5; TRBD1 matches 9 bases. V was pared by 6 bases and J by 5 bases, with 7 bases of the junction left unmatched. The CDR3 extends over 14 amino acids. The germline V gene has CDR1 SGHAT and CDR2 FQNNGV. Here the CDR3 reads CASRDRGTLETQYF. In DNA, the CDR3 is TGTGCCAGCAGGGACAGGGGTACTTTGGAGACCCAGTACTTC.